What follows are 9 T cell receptor beta chains derived from one specimen sequenced in a study of T cell repertoires in cytomegalovirus infection. One entry per CDR3 protein, called by TCRdb with MiXCR from the reads. Here the sample spans about 770,000 distinct CDR3 sequences, under 35% being singletons. These receptors have no known antigen. Material: cultured CD8+ T cells from PBMCs, obtained from culture after CMV antigen stimulation. These TCRs come from a human donor in good health (CMV status not recorded). Some clones in this sample may be carry-over from other donors' samples.

This clonotype was counted a few times. V gene TRBV4-3 combines with J gene TRBJ2-1; weak D call: TRBD2 (6 bases). V was trimmed by 4 bases and J by 7 bases, leaving 23 bases between them. This CDR3 region has 17 residues. Germline V CDR1 and CDR2: LGHNA, YSLEER. The CDR3 here is CASSPQTLLIGGNEQFF. As DNA, the CDR3 is TGCGCCAGCAGCCCACAGACCCTTTTGATCGGGGGTAATGAGCAGTTCTTC.

A few counts support this clonotype. A much larger clone sits a single nucleotide away, making a read error possible. The chain combines TRBV6-4 with TRBJ2-2; no reliable D call. The CDR3 contains 13 residues. V was pared by 2 bases and J by 1 base, with 2 bases between. CDR1 is MRHNA, CDR2 SNTAGT, per germline. The CDR3 bases are TGTGCCAGCAGTGACGGGAACACCGGGGAGCTGTTTTTT. This gives the protein CASSDGNTGELFF.

This clonotype was observed many times. The chain couples TRBV7-2 to TRBJ2-3, with D unclear. The ends were cut back, 3 bases at V and 5 bases at J, with 15 bases in the middle. The V gene's germline CDR1 is SGHTA and CDR2 FQGNSA. This CDR3 has 15 amino acids. The CDR3 nucleotides read TGTGCCAGCAGCTTCTACGGTCCCCCAGTAGATACGCAGTATTTT. This codes for CASSFYGPPVDTQYF.

This clonotype has at least ten counts. The chain employs TRBV7-8 and TRBJ2-3, with 14 bases matching TRBD2. V dropped 3 bases and J dropped 5; count of bases not matched to a gene: 10. In germline, CDR1 is SGHVS, CDR2 FQNEAQ. This CDR3 spans 18 amino acids. The DNA for the CDR3 is TGTGCCAGCAGCTTCATGATTCGACTAGCGGGGGGGCGAGATACGCAGTATTTT. Residues: CASSFMIRLAGGRDTQYF.

This clonotype was counted a few times. The rearrangement joins TRBV6-5 to TRBJ2-7; D gene ambiguous. V lost 0 bases to trimming and J lost 4 bases, with 13 bases between them. Germline V gene lookup returns CDR1 MNHEY and CDR2 SVGAGI. This CDR3 region has 15 residues. In DNA, the CDR3 is TGTGCCAGCAGTTACTCGAATGGCAGACTGTACGAGCAGTACTTC. Its translation: CASSYSNGRLYEQYF.

J is TRBJ1-1 and V is TRBV20-1, with TRBD1 matching 7 bases. V shed 4 bases, J shed 5 bases, and the junction held 7 bases outside the gene matches. Germline-derived CDR1 and CDR2 are DFQATT and SNEGSKA (reference sequence). The CDR3 loop spans 13 amino acids. CDR3 region: CSAKEDRSTEAFF. The CDR3 coding sequence is TGCAGTGCTAAAGAGGACAGGTCGACTGAAGCTTTCTTT.

The CDR3 bases are TGTGCCAGCAGGGGACCTACTCTCTACGAGCAGTACGTC. Translation: CASRGPTLYEQYV. The chain is built from TRBV6-2 or TRBV6-3 and TRBJ2-7; D is perhaps TRBD1 or TRBD2 (5 bases each). The germline V gene has CDR1 MNHEY and CDR2 SVGEGT. This CDR3 is built from 13 residues. V was clipped by 6 bases and J by 3 bases, with 12 bases between them.

This chain links TRBV12-3 or TRBV12-4 with TRBJ1-5, with a weak D call TRBD1 (6 bases). V lost 1 base and J 4 bases, leaving 11 bases between the germline ends. The CDR3 runs to 15 residues. The CDR3 loop is CASSLGTEPNQPQHF. CDR3 DNA sequence: TGTGCCAGCAGTTTAGGGACAGAGCCAAATCAGCCCCAGCATTTT.

This clonotype was picked up many times. The chain couples TRBV7-2 to TRBJ2-7; D tentatively fits TRBD1 or TRBD2 (5 bases each). Trimming took 5 bases from V and 7 from J, leaving 15 bases between them. This CDR3 is 13 amino acids long. Germline CDR1 reads SGHTA; CDR2 reads FQGNSA. The CDR3 DNA reads as TGTGCCAGCAGCACCCAGGTGGGGGTTGAGCAGTACGTC. Its protein is CASSTQVGVEQYV.